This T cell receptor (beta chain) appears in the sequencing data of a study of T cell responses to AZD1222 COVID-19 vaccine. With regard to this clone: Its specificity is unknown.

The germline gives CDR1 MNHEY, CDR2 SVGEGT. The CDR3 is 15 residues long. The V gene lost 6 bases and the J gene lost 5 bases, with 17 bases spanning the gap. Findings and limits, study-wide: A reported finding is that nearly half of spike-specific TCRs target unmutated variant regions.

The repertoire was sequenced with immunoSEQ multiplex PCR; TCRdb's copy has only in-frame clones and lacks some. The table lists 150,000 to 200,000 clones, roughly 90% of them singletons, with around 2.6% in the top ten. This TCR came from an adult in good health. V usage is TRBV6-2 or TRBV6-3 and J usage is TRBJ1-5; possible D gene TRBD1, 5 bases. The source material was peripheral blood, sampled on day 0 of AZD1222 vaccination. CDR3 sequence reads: CASSIPFEGHQPQHF. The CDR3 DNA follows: TGTGCCAGCAGCATACCATTTGAGGGACATCAGCCCCAGCATTTT.